These 24 T cell receptor beta chains originate from one sample sequenced in a study of cytomegalovirus exposure and HLA in healthy donors. 13 Jbeta primers and 60 Vbeta primers were used for the PCR. The assay was immunoSEQ multiplex PCR, and TCRdb's table has in-frame clones only and misses some. The data contain roughly 150,000 clones, roughly 80% of them singletons. The specimen was PBMCs. These receptor sequences come from a woman between 40 and 55 years old in good health and CMV-seronegative.

CDR3: CASSFSAGQGVGEQFF. The CDR3 region has the DNA TGTGCCAGCAGCTTTTCGGCGGGACAGGGGGTCGGTGAGCAGTTCTTC. The chain is built from TRBV11-3 and TRBJ2-1; TRBD1 matches 11 bases. The CDR3 covers 16 residues. Germline V lookup: CDR1 SGHNT, CDR2 YENEEA. Trimming cost V 3 bases and J 9 bases; bases outside gene matches: 10.

Regarding this clone: A junction end diverges from the germline sequence, so it may reflect a read error. The chain uses TRBV6-4 and TRBJ2-2, with TRBD2 identical over 7 bases. Germline V gene sequence: CDR1 MRHNA, CDR2 SNTAGT. The CDR3 spans 15 residues. CDR3 bases: TGTGCCAGCAGTCGACTAGCTTCGGGAACCGAGGAGCTGTTTTTT. Its translation is CASSRLASGTEELFF.

This clone was counted between two and nine times. V gene TRBV28 combines with J gene TRBJ1-1; D ambiguous. Between the trimmed V and J ends, which lost 5 bases and 2 bases, there was a span of 6 bases. The length of the CDR3 is 12 residues. CDR1 and CDR2 (germline): MDHEN, SYDVKM. The CDR3 DNA sequence: TGTGCCAGCAGTCTGGGCAACACTGAAGCTTTCTTT. Its translation is CASSLGNTEAFF.

The chain combines TRBV11-2 with TRBJ2-7; 8 positions match TRBD1. This CDR3 is 14 amino acids long. V trimming: 6 bases; J trimming: 1 base; junction bases outside the gene matches: 5. CDR1 and CDR2 from the germline V gene are SGHAT and FQNNGV. In DNA, the CDR3 is TGTGCCAGCAGGTACAGGGGGAGGTCCTACGAGCAGTACTTC. Translated, it gives CASRYRGRSYEQYF.

The CDR3 coding sequence is TGTGCCTGGAGTGTACTCTTCACGAGTCCGAACACTGAAGCTTTCTTT. Its translation is CAWSVLFTSPNTEAFF. The chain is built from TRBV30 and TRBJ1-1; D uncertain. V lost 0 bases, J lost 1 base, and 15 bases lay in between. This CDR3 is built from 16 residues. CDR1 is GTSNPN, CDR2 SVGIG, per germline (reference sequence). Full variable domain (rest looked up from reference TRBV30 and TRBJ1-1): SQTIHQWPATLVQPVGSPLSLECTVEGTSNPNLYWYRQAAGRGLQLLFYSVGIGQISSEVPQNLSASRPQDRQFILSSKKLLLSDSGFYLCAWSVLFTSPNTEAFFGQGTRLTVV.

The rearrangement joins TRBV28 to TRBJ1-4, with 9 positions matching TRBD1. The V gene end was trimmed by 8 bases and the J gene end by 11 bases; junction bases not matched to a gene: 6. The length of the CDR3 is 12 residues. The germline V gene encodes CDR1 MDHEN and CDR2 SYDVKM. The chain's CDR3 is CASSGQGGKLFF. The CDR3 coding sequence is TGTGCCAGCTCGGGACAGGGAGGCAAACTGTTTTTT.

This rearrangement joins TRBV19 to TRBJ2-7, with 10 bases fitting TRBD1. The CDR3 totals 15 residues. Looked up from germline, CDR1 is LNHDA and CDR2 is SQIVND (reference sequence). With V trimmed by 7 bases and J by 3 bases, 9 bases remained unmatched. As DNA, the CDR3 is TGTGCCAGTACCCAACGGACAGGGGGATTCTACGAGCAGTACTTC. Residues: CASTQRTGGFYEQYF.

The CDR3: CATADRGETQYF. In DNA form, the CDR3 reads TGTGCCACCGCGGACAGGGGAGAGACCCAGTACTTC. The rearrangement links TRBV19 to TRBJ2-5; 9 bases are a match to TRBD1. Germline-derived CDR1 and CDR2 are LNHDA and SQIVND (reference sequence). CDR3 length: 12 residues. Unmatched junction bases numbered 4, after V lost 10 bases and J lost 4 bases. The whole variable domain, remainder taken from reference TRBV19 and TRBJ2-5, is DGGITQSPKYLFRKEGQNVTLSCEQNLNHDAMYWYRQDPGQGLRLIYYSQIVNDFQKGDIAEGYSVSREKKESFPLTVTSAQKNPTAFYLCATADRGETQYFGPGTRLLVL.

This clone showed up just a few times. V and J are TRBV6-1 and TRBJ1-2; 8 positions match TRBD1. CDR1 and CDR2 (germline): MNHNS, SASEGT. This CDR3 is 15 amino acids long. Trimming at V came to 6 bases and at J to 7 bases, leaving 13 bases not matched to a gene. The CDR3 region is CASRETLGQGLGYTF. The CDR3 bases are TGTGCCAGCAGGGAAACTTTAGGACAGGGTCTTGGCTACACCTTC.

The chain has TRBV11-2 and TRBJ1-1; TRBD1 is a possible D gene (6 bases). The CDR3 is 18 amino acids. Trimming removed 2 bases at V and 9 bases at J, with 28 bases between. Germline V gives CDR1 SGHAT, CDR2 FQNNGV. CDR3 nucleotides: TGTGCCAGCAGCTTATCAAGAGGCGTTGGGGGGGCAGGTTCAAAAGCTTTCTTT. It specifies CASSLSRGVGGAGSKAFF.

This chain uses TRBV5-1 with TRBJ1-1; TRBD1 matches 7 bases. The CDR3 is 15 residues long. Looked up from germline, CDR1 is SGHRS and CDR2 is YFSETQ. V was pared by 4 bases and J by 3 bases, with 9 bases of the junction left unmatched. The CDR3 region is CASSPRQGIYTEAFF. Here the CDR3 DNA reads TGCGCCAGCAGCCCGCGACAGGGAATCTACACTGAAGCTTTCTTT.

This chain uses TRBV5-1 with TRBJ2-7, with a possible D match to TRBD2 (7 bases). CDR1 and CDR2 from the germline V gene are SGHRS and YFSETQ. V lost 5 bases and J lost 2, with 20 bases in between. There are 16 residues in the CDR3. The chain's CDR3 is CASSGGARSPTYEQYF. The CDR3 DNA reads TGCGCCAGCAGTGGGGGGGCCAGGAGCCCAACCTACGAGCAGTACTTC.

V gene TRBV14 combines with J gene TRBJ1-2; the D is unclear. Per the germline V gene, CDR1 is SGHDN and CDR2 is FVKESK. The ends were cut back, 1 base at V and 4 bases at J, with 7 bases in the middle. The CDR3 spans 13 residues. CDR3 region: CASSQVFSYGYTF. The CDR3 coding sequence is TGTGCCAGCAGCCAAGTGTTCAGCTATGGCTACACCTTC.

The chain carries TRBV5-1 and TRBJ2-5; D gene uncertain. The last part of the DNA fits TRBJ2-7 better; the J call may be wrong. From germline, CDR1 is SGHRS and CDR2 YFSETQ. The length of the CDR3 is 13 residues. Here the CDR3 reads CASSLPNSYEQYF. In DNA form, the CDR3 reads TGCGCCAGCAGCTTGCCAAACTCCTACGAGCAGTACTTC.

The rearrangement uses TRBV30 and TRBJ2-2; the match to TRBD2 covers 13 bases. J lost 7 bases, V lost 4 bases, and 9 bases had no gene match. This CDR3 comprises 16 residues. The germline V gene has CDR1 GTSNPN and CDR2 SVGIG (reference sequence). As DNA, the CDR3 is TGTGCCTGGACTGCGGGACTAGCGGGGTTAGGCGGGGAGCTGTTTTTT. It specifies CAWTAGLAGLGGELFF.

The V gene is TRBV18, the J gene TRBJ1-1; D might be TRBD1 (5 bases). CDR1 and CDR2 from the germline V gene are KGHSH and LQKENI. This CDR3 has 18 amino acids. The V end lost 5 bases, the J end lost 0 bases, and 22 bases lay between the germline ends. The CDR3 sequence is CASSTQKGLKDMNTEAFF. The CDR3, as DNA: TGTGCCAGCTCAACTCAAAAGGGACTGAAGGACATGAACACTGAAGCTTTCTTT.

This clone was seen a handful of times. The chain recombines TRBV19 with TRBJ2-5, with 9 nucleotides matching TRBD1. The CDR3 runs to 14 residues. V trimming: 3 bases; J trimming: 4 bases; junction bases outside the gene matches: 3. Germline values: CDR1 LNHDA, CDR2 SQIVND (reference sequence). This chain's CDR3 is CASSIGQGTETQYF. DNA of the CDR3: TGTGCCAGTAGTATCGGACAGGGGACAGAGACCCAGTACTTC.

This clone was observed once. The chain combines TRBV7-9 with TRBJ2-7; 11 bases are shared with TRBD2. There are 16 residues in the CDR3. The V segment lost 6 bases and the J segment 0 bases; nucleotides outside the gene matches: 7. Germline V CDR1 and CDR2: SEHNR, FQNEAQ (reference sequence). CDR3 DNA sequence: TGTGCCAGCAGGGCTAGCGGGAGGTCCCTCTCCTACGAGCAGTACTTC. Protein sequence: CASRASGRSLSYEQYF.

The chain has TRBV19 and TRBJ1-2; perhaps TRBD1 as D (6 bases). The CDR3 consists of 14 residues. V was pared by 3 bases and J by 4 bases, with 12 bases between. The V gene's germline CDR1 is LNHDA and CDR2 SQIVND (reference sequence). The CDR3 sequence: CASSIFGQFYGYTF. CDR3 nucleotides: TGTGCCAGTAGTATCTTCGGACAGTTCTATGGCTACACCTTC.

In nucleotides, the CDR3 is TGCGCCAGCAGCTTGAGGGGCACCACAGATACGCAGTATTTT. It specifies CASSLRGTTDTQYF. V and J are TRBV5-1 and TRBJ2-3, with D tentatively TRBD1 (5 bases). The germline CDR1 and CDR2 sequences are SGHRS and YFSETQ. This CDR3 is 14 amino acids long. V was trimmed by 1 base and J by 2 bases, leaving 8 bases between them.

The J gene is TRBJ1-5, the V gene TRBV18; a weak D match, TRBD1 (5 bases). The length of the CDR3 is 14 residues. In germline, CDR1 is KGHSH, CDR2 LQKENI. V was shortened by 5 bases and J by 4 bases, with 12 bases between the two germline ends. This chain's CDR3 is CASSSSGVNQPQHF. The CDR3 nucleotides read TGTGCCAGCTCATCGTCGGGGGTGAATCAGCCCCAGCATTTT. Filled out from reference TRBV18 and TRBJ1-5, the complete variable domain reads NAGVMQNPRHLVRRRGQEARLRCSPMKGHSHVYWYRQLPEEGLKFMVYLQKENIIDESGMPKERFSAEFPKEGPSILRIQQVVRGDSAAYFCASSSSGVNQPQHFGDGTRLSIL.

This clone has just a few counts. The CDR3 DNA is TGTGCCAGCAGCGGCAGGACTAGCGAGAACTACAATGAGCAGTTCTTC. Translating it yields CASSGRTSENYNEQFF. The chain is built from TRBV9 and TRBJ2-1; 9 bases line up with TRBD2. Trimming at V came to 3 bases and at J to 3 bases, leaving 7 bases not matched to a gene. Germline V gene data show CDR1 as SGDLS and CDR2 as YYNGEE. This CDR3 comprises 16 residues.

CDR3 residues: CASSQSGGDYGYTF. CDR3 nucleotide sequence: TGTGCCAGCAGCCAATCTGGAGGGGACTATGGCTACACCTTC. This chain joins TRBV16 and TRBJ1-2; D possibly corresponds to TRBD1 (5 bases). Germline CDR1 KGHSY, CDR2 FQNENV. The CDR3 has 14 amino acids. Trimming pared 0 bases from V and 3 bases from J, leaving 8 bases between.

The rearrangement links TRBV30 to TRBJ2-7; maybe TRBD1 (6 bases). V was clipped by 0 bases and J by 5 bases, with 17 bases between them. This CDR3 spans 15 amino acids. CDR1 is GTSNPN and CDR2 is SVGIG in the germline V gene (reference sequence). CDR3: CAWSVVENRVHEQYF. CDR3 nucleotides: TGTGCCTGGAGTGTTGTGGAGAACAGGGTCCACGAGCAGTACTTC. The variable domain in full, completed from reference TRBV30 and TRBJ2-7, reads SQTIHQWPATLVQPVGSPLSLECTVEGTSNPNLYWYRQAAGRGLQLLFYSVGIGQISSEVPQNLSASRPQDRQFILSSKKLLLSDSGFYLCAWSVVENRVHEQYFGPGTRLTVT.